The present T cell receptor (beta chain) was sequenced within a study of control samples from healthy donors and cancer patients. This CDR3 has 13 amino acids. V was clipped by 4 bases and J by 2 bases, with 9 bases between them. In germline, CDR1 is SGHRS, CDR2 YFSETQ. The table came from immunoSEQ multiplex PCR; TCRdb's copy has only in-frame clones and leaves some out. The sample consists of about 160,000 clones, over 85% of them appearing once. The rearrangement joins TRBV5-1 to TRBJ1-1; no definite D call. The sequencing sample was made of blood. The clonotype was recovered from a woman in her thirties or forties in good health. The CDR3 spells CASSPGINTEAFF. CDR3 in DNA: TGCGCCAGCAGCCCCGGGATAAACACTGAAGCTTTCTTT.